These T cell receptor beta chains were read from a single sample in a study of control samples from healthy donors and cancer patients. Produced via immunoSEQ multiplex PCR; TCRdb's table is partial and in-frame only. The sample has roughly 70,000 clones; roughly 84% are singletons. The sample consisted of blood. The receptors originated from a man aged 50 to 59 in good health. Each CDR3 is given with its conserved first and last residue. The D gene is left open where the match is weak.

D,V,J,DNA,CDR3
.,TRBV2,TRBJ1-1,TGTGCCAGCGGGGGGGACACGGGCGCTTTCTTT,CASGGDTGAFF
.,TRBV19,TRBJ2-5,TGTGCCAGTAGGGATAGGCAGCAAGAGACCCAGTACTTC,CASRDRQQETQYF
.,TRBV18,TRBJ1-1,TGTGCCAGCTCAATAATGAACACTGAAGCTTTCTTT,CASSIMNTEAFF
.,TRBV30,TRBJ2-5,TGTGCCTGGCAGATTGGGGAGACCCAGTACTTC,CAWQIGETQYF
.,TRBV24-1,TRBJ2-5,TGTGCCACCAGCATTAGCGGCAATGTTATTAGTGGCGTAGAGACCCAGTACTTC,CATSISGNVISGVETQYF
.,TRBV6-1,TRBJ2-1,TGTGCCAGCAGTGAGGTAGTCTACAATGAGCAGTTCTTC,CASSEVVYNEQFF
.,TRBV18,TRBJ2-2,TGTGCCAGCTCACCATTGCGAAACGCCGGGGAGCTGTTTTTT,CASSPLRNAGELFF
TRBD1,TRBV5-1,TRBJ1-1,TGCGCCAGCAGCTTTGGACAGGGTGGAAGGACTGAAGCTTTCTTT,CASSFGQGGRTEAFF
.,TRBV12-3/TRBV12-4,TRBJ1-1,TGTGCCAGCGGGACGCTGTCGGGCACTGAAGCTTTCTTT,CASGTLSGTEAFF
TRBD1,TRBV6-6,TRBJ2-7,TGTGCCAGCAGTCATCCGGGACAGGGGGCGCGGGAGCAGTACTTC,CASSHPGQGAREQYF